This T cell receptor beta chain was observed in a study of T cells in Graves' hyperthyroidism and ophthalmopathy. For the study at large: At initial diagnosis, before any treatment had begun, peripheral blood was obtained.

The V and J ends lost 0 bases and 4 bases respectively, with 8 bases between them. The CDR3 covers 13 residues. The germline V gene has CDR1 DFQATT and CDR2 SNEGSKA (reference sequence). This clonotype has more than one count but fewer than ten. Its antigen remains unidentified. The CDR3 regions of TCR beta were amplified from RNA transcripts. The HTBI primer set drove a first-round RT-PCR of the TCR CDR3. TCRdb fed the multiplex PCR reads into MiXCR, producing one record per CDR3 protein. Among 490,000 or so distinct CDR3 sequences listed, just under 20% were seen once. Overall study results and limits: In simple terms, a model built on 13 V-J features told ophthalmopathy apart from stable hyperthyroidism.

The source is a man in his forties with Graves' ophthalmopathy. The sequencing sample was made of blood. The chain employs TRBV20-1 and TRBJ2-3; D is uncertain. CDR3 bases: TGCAGTGCTAGAGAAGGGCACCCAGATACGCAGTATTTT. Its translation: CSAREGHPDTQYF.